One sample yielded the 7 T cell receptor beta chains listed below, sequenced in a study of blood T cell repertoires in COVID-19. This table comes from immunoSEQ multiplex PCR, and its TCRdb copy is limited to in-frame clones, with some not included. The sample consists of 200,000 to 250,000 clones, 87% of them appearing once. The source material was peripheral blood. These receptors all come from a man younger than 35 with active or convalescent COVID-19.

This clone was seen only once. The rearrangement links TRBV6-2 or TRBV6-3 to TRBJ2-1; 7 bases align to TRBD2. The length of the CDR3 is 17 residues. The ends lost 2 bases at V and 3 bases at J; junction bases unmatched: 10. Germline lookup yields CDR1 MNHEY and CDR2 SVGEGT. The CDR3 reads CASSYRLVGTNYNEQFF. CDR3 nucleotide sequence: TGTGCCAGCAGTTACCGCTTAGTAGGGACTAACTACAATGAGCAGTTCTTC.

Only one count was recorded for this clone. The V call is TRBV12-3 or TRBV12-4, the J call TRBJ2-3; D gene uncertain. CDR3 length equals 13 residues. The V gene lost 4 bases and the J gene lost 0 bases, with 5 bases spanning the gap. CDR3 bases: TGTGCCAGCAGTTCCTCTAGCACAGATACGCAGTATTTT. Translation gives CASSSSSTDTQYF.

CDR3 loop: CASSLTGWDSPLHF. CDR3 coding DNA: TGTGCCAGCAGCTTAACAGGATGGGATTCACCCCTCCACTTT. The chain links TRBV7-2 to TRBJ1-6; possibly TRBD1 for D (5 bases). The V and J ends lost 2 bases and 8 bases respectively, with 10 bases between them. Germline CDR1 reads SGHTA; CDR2 reads FQGNSA. The CDR3 loop spans 14 amino acids.

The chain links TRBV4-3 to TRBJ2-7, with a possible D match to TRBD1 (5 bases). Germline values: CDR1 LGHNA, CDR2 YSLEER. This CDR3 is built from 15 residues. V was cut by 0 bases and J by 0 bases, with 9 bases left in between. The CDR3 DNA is TGCGCCAGCAGCCAAGAGGGCAGGGACTCCTACGAGCAGTACTTC. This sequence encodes CASSQEGRDSYEQYF.

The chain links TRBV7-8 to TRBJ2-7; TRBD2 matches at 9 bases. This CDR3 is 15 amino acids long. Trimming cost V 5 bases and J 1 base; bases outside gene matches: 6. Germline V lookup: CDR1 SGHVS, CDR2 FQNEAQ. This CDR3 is CASSPRTSVSYEQYF. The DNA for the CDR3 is TGTGCCAGCAGCCCAAGGACTAGCGTATCCTACGAGCAGTACTTC.

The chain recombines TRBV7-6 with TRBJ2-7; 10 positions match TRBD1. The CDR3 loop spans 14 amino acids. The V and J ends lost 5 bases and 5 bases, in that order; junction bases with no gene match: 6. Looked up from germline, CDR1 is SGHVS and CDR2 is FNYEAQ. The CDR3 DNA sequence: TGTGCCAGCAGCCGGGACAGGGGATCCAACGAGCAGTACTTC. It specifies CASSRDRGSNEQYF.

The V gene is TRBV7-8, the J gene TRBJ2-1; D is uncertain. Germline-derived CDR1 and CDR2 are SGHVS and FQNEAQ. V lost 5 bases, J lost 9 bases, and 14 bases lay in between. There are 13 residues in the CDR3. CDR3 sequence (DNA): TGTGCCAGCAGCGCGTCTAGGTTAGGTGAGCAGTTCTTC. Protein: CASSASRLGEQFF.